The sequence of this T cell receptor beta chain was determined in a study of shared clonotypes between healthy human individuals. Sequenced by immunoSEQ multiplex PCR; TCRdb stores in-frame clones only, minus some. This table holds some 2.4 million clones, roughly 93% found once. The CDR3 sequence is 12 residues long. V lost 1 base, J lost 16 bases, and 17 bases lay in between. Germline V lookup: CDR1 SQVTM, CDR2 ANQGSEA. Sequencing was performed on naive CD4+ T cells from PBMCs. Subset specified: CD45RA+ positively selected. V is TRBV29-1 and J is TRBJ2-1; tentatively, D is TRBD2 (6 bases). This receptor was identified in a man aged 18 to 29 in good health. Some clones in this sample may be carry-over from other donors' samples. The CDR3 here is CSVEGGREVGFF. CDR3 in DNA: TGCAGCGTTGAAGGAGGGCGGGAAGTTGGATTCTTC.